These T cell receptor beta chains were read from a single sample in a study of blood T cell repertoires in COVID-19. Using immunoSEQ multiplex PCR, the repertoire was profiled, and TCRdb retains in-frame clones only, with some absent. This table holds 160,000 or so clones, roughly 87% found once. The sequencing input was peripheral blood. These receptors originate from a woman between 45 and 65 years old with acute or convalescent COVID-19. Each CDR3 is given with its conserved first and last residue. Each record gives: V gene, J gene, D gene, clone size, CDR3 protein, CDR3 DNA. A D gene is named only where the DNA matches it firmly. Size tells how often a clone was seen (once, few, many) or the class of an expanded clone, and some rows leave it out.

v_gene: TRBV19; j_gene: TRBJ2-1; d_gene: NA; abundance: NA; CDR3aa: CASSIPSSYNEQFF; CDR3nt: TGTGCCAGTAGTATCCCGAGCTCCTACAATGAGCAGTTCTTC
v_gene: TRBV6-5; j_gene: TRBJ2-7; d_gene: TRBD1; abundance: NA; CDR3aa: CASMLTGTGTYEQYF; CDR3nt: TGTGCCAGCATGTTGACCGGGACAGGAACCTACGAGCAGTACTTC
v_gene: TRBV4-1; j_gene: TRBJ2-1; d_gene: TRBD1; abundance: NA; CDR3aa: CASSRSQGNSYNEQFF; CDR3nt: TGCGCCAGCAGCCGGTCACAGGGGAATTCCTACAATGAGCAGTTCTTC
v_gene: TRBV7-7; j_gene: TRBJ2-5; d_gene: TRBD1; abundance: NA; CDR3aa: CASSLDPTGEETQYF; CDR3nt: TGTGCCAGCAGCTTAGACCCGACAGGGGAAGAGACCCAGTACTTC
v_gene: TRBV7-2; j_gene: TRBJ1-3; d_gene: TRBD1; abundance: NA; CDR3aa: CASSTEGQLSGNTIYF; CDR3nt: TGTGCCAGCAGCACCGAGGGACAGCTCTCTGGAAACACCATATATTTT
v_gene: TRBV29-1; j_gene: TRBJ1-2; d_gene: TRBD1; abundance: once; CDR3aa: CSVPRGGGYGYTF; CDR3nt: TGCAGCGTCCCCCGAGGGGGCGGCTATGGCTACACCTTC
v_gene: TRBV21-1; j_gene: TRBJ2-1; d_gene: NA; abundance: once; CDR3aa: CASTVFFLYNEQFF; CDR3nt: TGTGCCAGCACGGTATTTTTCCTTTACAATGAGCAGTTCTTC
v_gene: TRBV5-5; j_gene: TRBJ1-5; d_gene: NA; abundance: NA; CDR3aa: CASSLVLNQPQHF; CDR3nt: TGTGCCAGCAGCTTGGTACTGAATCAGCCCCAGCATTTT
v_gene: TRBV10-3; j_gene: TRBJ2-1; d_gene: TRBD2; abundance: once; CDR3aa: CAITSGSYNEQFF; CDR3nt: TGTGCCATTACTAGCGGAAGCTACAATGAGCAGTTCTTC
v_gene: TRBV11-2; j_gene: TRBJ2-7; d_gene: TRBD1; abundance: NA; CDR3aa: CASSLLTGIGEQYF; CDR3nt: TGTGCCAGCAGCTTACTGACAGGGATCGGCGAGCAGTACTTC
v_gene: TRBV6-1; j_gene: TRBJ1-2; d_gene: TRBD1; abundance: NA; CDR3aa: CASSRTGNGIPTF; CDR3nt: TGTGCCAGCAGTCGGACAGGAAACGGGATACCCACCTTC
v_gene: TRBV29-1; j_gene: TRBJ1-5; d_gene: NA; abundance: NA; CDR3aa: CSVVATNSNQPQHF; CDR3nt: TGCAGCGTTGTTGCTACCAATAGCAATCAGCCCCAGCATTTT
v_gene: TRBV7-8; j_gene: TRBJ2-5; d_gene: TRBD2; abundance: NA; CDR3aa: CASRGGTSGYQETQYF; CDR3nt: TGTGCCAGCAGGGGGGGGACTAGCGGGTACCAAGAGACCCAGTACTTC
v_gene: TRBV28; j_gene: TRBJ1-1; d_gene: NA; abundance: NA; CDR3aa: CATIQQGRNTEAFF; CDR3nt: TGTGCCACTATCCAACAGGGCCGTAACACTGAAGCTTTCTTT
v_gene: TRBV13; j_gene: TRBJ2-1; d_gene: TRBD2; abundance: once; CDR3aa: CASSSVAGGPYNEQFF; CDR3nt: TGTGCCAGCAGCTCCGTAGCGGGGGGCCCCTACAATGAGCAGTTCTTC
v_gene: TRBV19; j_gene: TRBJ1-3; d_gene: TRBD1; abundance: NA; CDR3aa: CASATGERNTIYF; CDR3nt: TGTGCCAGCGCTACAGGGGAAAGAAACACCATATATTTT
v_gene: TRBV18; j_gene: TRBJ1-1; d_gene: NA; abundance: NA; CDR3aa: CASSPRISDGTPPGPEAFF; CDR3nt: TGTGCCAGCTCACCACGGATTAGTGACGGGACACCGCCTGGGCCTGAAGCTTTCTTT
v_gene: TRBV9; j_gene: TRBJ2-7; d_gene: NA; abundance: NA; CDR3aa: CASSVSTQGREQYF; CDR3nt: TGTGCCAGCAGCGTTAGCACCCAGGGTCGGGAGCAGTACTTC
v_gene: TRBV5-4; j_gene: TRBJ2-1; d_gene: NA; abundance: few; CDR3aa: CASSQGGLSYNEQFF; CDR3nt: TGTGCCAGCAGCCAGGGGGGCCTCTCCTACAATGAGCAGTTCTTC
v_gene: TRBV7-9; j_gene: TRBJ2-7; d_gene: NA; abundance: NA; CDR3aa: CASSLSIETYEQYF; CDR3nt: TGTGCCAGCAGCTTAAGTATAGAGACCTACGAGCAGTACTTC
v_gene: TRBV7-2; j_gene: TRBJ2-1; d_gene: TRBD2; abundance: NA; CDR3aa: CASSLELAVEQFF; CDR3nt: TGTGCCAGCAGCTTAGAACTAGCGGTTGAGCAGTTCTTC
v_gene: TRBV12-3/TRBV12-4; j_gene: TRBJ1-2; d_gene: NA; abundance: NA; CDR3aa: CASSLARARGYTF; CDR3nt: TGTGCCAGCAGTTTAGCGAGGGCACGGGGCTACACCTTC
v_gene: TRBV7-6; j_gene: TRBJ2-5; d_gene: NA; abundance: NA; CDR3aa: CASSLLSLDRPPWTQYF; CDR3nt: TGTGCCAGCAGCTTATTATCCCTAGACAGGCCTCCGTGGACCCAGTACTTC
v_gene: TRBV7-9; j_gene: TRBJ1-6; d_gene: NA; abundance: NA; CDR3aa: CASSLQGLYSPLHF; CDR3nt: TGTGCCAGCAGCCTGCAGGGGCTCTATTCACCCCTCCACTTT
v_gene: TRBV19; j_gene: TRBJ1-2; d_gene: NA; abundance: NA; CDR3aa: CASSIGFDTSNYGYTF; CDR3nt: TGTGCCAGTAGTATCGGCTTTGACACCTCTAACTATGGCTACACCTTC
v_gene: TRBV2; j_gene: TRBJ2-1; d_gene: NA; abundance: few; CDR3aa: CASSPALAAANEQFF; CDR3nt: TGTGCCAGCAGTCCCGCCCTAGCCGCCGCGAATGAGCAGTTCTTC
v_gene: TRBV4-1; j_gene: TRBJ1-1; d_gene: NA; abundance: NA; CDR3aa: CASSHVGRTEAFF; CDR3nt: TGCGCCAGCAGCCACGTGGGGAGGACTGAAGCTTTCTTT
v_gene: TRBV6-5; j_gene: TRBJ2-7; d_gene: NA; abundance: NA; CDR3aa: CASIITGTYEQYF; CDR3nt: TGTGCCAGCATCATAACCGGGACCTACGAGCAGTACTTC
v_gene: TRBV5-1; j_gene: TRBJ1-2; d_gene: NA; abundance: NA; CDR3aa: CASSLGAPNYGYTF; CDR3nt: TGCGCCAGCAGCTTGGGGGCGCCTAACTATGGCTACACCTTC
v_gene: TRBV7-9; j_gene: TRBJ1-5; d_gene: TRBD1; abundance: NA; CDR3aa: CASSGQGSTNQPQHF; CDR3nt: TGTGCCAGCAGCGGACAGGGATCCACAAATCAGCCCCAGCATTTT
v_gene: TRBV27; j_gene: TRBJ2-7; d_gene: NA; abundance: NA; CDR3aa: CASWTWGSYEQYF; CDR3nt: TGTGCCAGCTGGACTTGGGGTTCCTACGAGCAGTACTTC
v_gene: TRBV19; j_gene: TRBJ1-5; d_gene: NA; abundance: NA; CDR3aa: CASTIGFSNQPQHF; CDR3nt: TGTGCCAGTACGATCGGGTTTTCCAATCAGCCCCAGCATTTT
v_gene: TRBV6-2/TRBV6-3; j_gene: TRBJ2-7; d_gene: TRBD2; abundance: few; CDR3aa: CASSYGAGGAYEQYF; CDR3nt: TGTGCCAGCAGTTACGGTGCGGGAGGGGCCTACGAGCAGTACTTC
v_gene: TRBV18; j_gene: TRBJ2-4; d_gene: NA; abundance: NA; CDR3aa: CASSPPRQENIQYF; CDR3nt: TGTGCCAGCTCACCACCGCGACAGGAAAACATTCAGTACTTC
v_gene: TRBV19; j_gene: TRBJ1-3; d_gene: NA; abundance: few; CDR3aa: CASSYSSGNTIYF; CDR3nt: TGTGCCAGTAGTTACAGCTCTGGAAACACCATATATTTT
v_gene: TRBV3-1/TRBV3-2; j_gene: TRBJ2-3; d_gene: NA; abundance: NA; CDR3aa: CASSRTGHSTDTQYF; CDR3nt: TGTGCCAGCAGCCGCACGGGACACAGCACAGATACGCAGTATTTT
v_gene: TRBV24-1; j_gene: TRBJ2-1; d_gene: TRBD1; abundance: NA; CDR3aa: CATSDPGQGWYEQFF; CDR3nt: TGTGCCACCAGTGATCCGGGACAGGGGTGGTATGAGCAGTTCTTC
v_gene: TRBV4-2; j_gene: TRBJ2-7; d_gene: TRBD1; abundance: NA; CDR3aa: CASSQEETGSSYEQYF; CDR3nt: TGTGCCAGCAGCCAAGAGGAGACAGGGAGCTCCTACGAGCAGTACTTC
v_gene: TRBV15; j_gene: TRBJ2-2; d_gene: TRBD1; abundance: NA; CDR3aa: CATSRGGQGYTGELFF; CDR3nt: TGTGCCACCAGCAGAGGCGGACAGGGTTACACCGGGGAGCTGTTTTTT
v_gene: TRBV6-5; j_gene: TRBJ1-6; d_gene: NA; abundance: NA; CDR3aa: CATQPGRRNSPLHF; CDR3nt: TGTGCCACCCAGCCAGGCCGGAGGAATTCACCCCTCCACTTT
v_gene: TRBV6-5; j_gene: TRBJ1-5; d_gene: NA; abundance: NA; CDR3aa: CASSYSTINSNQPQHF; CDR3nt: TGTGCCAGCAGTTACTCGACAATTAATAGCAATCAGCCCCAGCATTTT
v_gene: TRBV3-1/TRBV3-2; j_gene: TRBJ2-7; d_gene: NA; abundance: NA; CDR3aa: CASSRAFYEQYF; CDR3nt: TGTGCCAGCAGCCGGGCTTTCTACGAGCAGTACTTC
v_gene: TRBV11-2; j_gene: TRBJ2-5; d_gene: TRBD1; abundance: many; CDR3aa: CASSLLGQGRETQYF; CDR3nt: TGTGCCAGCAGCTTACTGGGACAGGGCCGGGAGACCCAGTACTTC
v_gene: TRBV18; j_gene: TRBJ2-1; d_gene: NA; abundance: NA; CDR3aa: CASSPNFSGDNEQFF; CDR3nt: TGTGCCAGCTCACCAAATTTCTCGGGGGACAATGAGCAGTTCTTC
v_gene: TRBV18; j_gene: TRBJ1-2; d_gene: NA; abundance: NA; CDR3aa: CASSSGQNMNYGYTF; CDR3nt: TGTGCCAGCTCATCCGGACAGAATATGAACTATGGCTACACCTTC
v_gene: TRBV6-6; j_gene: TRBJ2-2; d_gene: TRBD2; abundance: NA; CDR3aa: CATTWEGGQAGELFF; CDR3nt: TGTGCCACCACATGGGAGGGAGGGCAGGCCGGGGAGCTGTTTTTT
v_gene: TRBV5-1; j_gene: TRBJ2-1; d_gene: TRBD2; abundance: NA; CDR3aa: CASSAGLAGGRMGNEQFF; CDR3nt: TGCGCCAGCAGCGCAGGTTTAGCGGGAGGGAGGATGGGGAATGAGCAGTTCTTC
v_gene: TRBV6-5; j_gene: TRBJ1-2; d_gene: TRBD1; abundance: once; CDR3aa: CASSYGQDYSYTF; CDR3nt: TGTGCCAGCAGTTACGGACAGGACTATTCCTACACCTTC
v_gene: TRBV5-1; j_gene: TRBJ1-6; d_gene: NA; abundance: NA; CDR3aa: CASSFDGRGGPLHF; CDR3nt: TGCGCCAGCAGCTTCGACGGCCGGGGGGGACCCCTCCACTTT
v_gene: TRBV3-1/TRBV3-2; j_gene: TRBJ1-2; d_gene: NA; abundance: NA; CDR3aa: CARSWDNFYGYTF; CDR3nt: TGTGCCAGGTCGTGGGACAACTTTTATGGCTACACCTTC
v_gene: TRBV6-2/TRBV6-3; j_gene: TRBJ1-1; d_gene: NA; abundance: NA; CDR3aa: CASSYLTPGGAAFF; CDR3nt: TGTGCCAGCAGTTACTTGACCCCGGGAGGAGCAGCTTTCTTT
v_gene: TRBV2; j_gene: TRBJ1-6; d_gene: NA; abundance: NA; CDR3aa: CASRWGDSPLHF; CDR3nt: TGTGCCAGCAGATGGGGGGATTCACCCCTCCACTTT
v_gene: TRBV3-1/TRBV3-2; j_gene: TRBJ2-6; d_gene: NA; abundance: NA; CDR3aa: CASSQAAGANVLTF; CDR3nt: TGTGCCAGCAGCCAAGCAGCGGGGGCCAACGTCCTGACTTTC
v_gene: TRBV7-9; j_gene: TRBJ2-1; d_gene: NA; abundance: NA; CDR3aa: CASSSSPSSYNEQFF; CDR3nt: TGTGCCAGCAGCTCGTCACCGAGCTCCTACAATGAGCAGTTCTTC
v_gene: TRBV3-1/TRBV3-2; j_gene: TRBJ1-1; d_gene: NA; abundance: NA; CDR3aa: CASSQAGIEAFF; CDR3nt: TGTGCCAGCAGCCAAGCGGGGATTGAAGCTTTCTTT
v_gene: TRBV7-9; j_gene: TRBJ2-7; d_gene: NA; abundance: few; CDR3aa: CASSLGSYEQYF; CDR3nt: TGTGCCAGCAGCCTCGGGTCCTACGAGCAGTACTTC
v_gene: TRBV6-2/TRBV6-3; j_gene: TRBJ2-3; d_gene: TRBD2; abundance: NA; CDR3aa: CASSYSISGPQYF; CDR3nt: TGTGCCAGCAGTTACTCGATTAGCGGGCCGCAGTATTTT
v_gene: TRBV7-2; j_gene: TRBJ2-3; d_gene: TRBD2; abundance: NA; CDR3aa: CASSLALAGYTDTQYF; CDR3nt: TGTGCCAGCAGCTTAGCACTAGCGGGGTACACAGATACGCAGTATTTT
v_gene: TRBV7-6; j_gene: TRBJ2-7; d_gene: NA; abundance: NA; CDR3aa: CASSTGGAPYEQYF; CDR3nt: TGTGCCAGCAGCACTGGTGGGGCGCCATACGAGCAGTACTTC
v_gene: TRBV7-2; j_gene: TRBJ2-5; d_gene: NA; abundance: NA; CDR3aa: CASSLQAGYETQYF; CDR3nt: TGTGCCAGCAGCTTACAAGCAGGGTACGAGACCCAGTACTTC